This TCR beta chain derives from a study of T cells in Graves' hyperthyroidism and ophthalmopathy. This clonotype was counted ten times or more. Its target is unknown. The germline V gene encodes CDR1 MGHDK and CDR2 SYGVNS. The V and J ends lost 7 bases and 4 bases respectively, with 16 bases between them. The CDR3 runs 15 residues. The hyperthyroidism was newly diagnosed and had lasted under 2 months; the patients were aged 18 to 65. Researchers took RNA transcripts and amplified the TCR beta CDR3 regions from them. RT-PCR in the first round (using the HTBI primer set) targeted the TCR CDR3. TCRdb reprocessed the multiplex PCR reads with MiXCR, giving one entry per CDR3 protein. In the table there are 800,000 or so distinct CDR3 sequences, over 35% of which are singletons. General study points: The model predicted ophthalmopathy a median around seven months before onset.

The sequencing input was blood. This sequence joins TRBV25-1 and TRBJ2-2, with D perhaps TRBD1 or TRBD2 (5 bases each). The receptor comes from a young man with Graves' hyperthyroidism. CDR3 protein: CASNTRDPPTGELFF. CDR3 nucleotides: TGTGCCAGCAACACCCGGGACCCCCCCACCGGGGAGCTGTTTTTT.